Listed below are T cell receptor beta chains from one sample, sequenced in a study of neoadjuvant anti-PD-1 for oral cavity cancer. Repertoires were generated with immunoSEQ multiplex PCR, while TCRdb's copy carries only in-frame clones and drops some. The sample yields tens of thousands of clones, 70% to 85% seen once. Sequenced here: PBMCs, sampled before nivolumab (anti-PD-1) treatment. Receptors were obtained from a person between 40 and 80 years old with oral cavity squamous cell carcinoma. CDR3s leave out the opening cysteine and the closing phenylalanine or tryptophan.

j_gene	v_gene	CDR3aa
TRBJ2-2	TRBV11-3	ASSRARSGELF
TRBJ1-2	TRBV5-1	ASSFQTTGYT
TRBJ2-3	TRBV5-4	ASSLSGRGIADTQY
TRBJ2-3	TRBV4-1	ASSQDSGRTDTQY
TRBJ1-2	TRBV18	ASSPIAGDYGYT
TRBJ1-6	TRBV6-5	ASSYESSYNSPLH
TRBJ2-3	TRBV10-1	ASSEAYGTGGDTQY
TRBJ1-2	TRBV2	ASSDTAYGYT
TRBJ2-3	TRBV29-1	SAGSSRGATDTQY
TRBJ2-1	TRBV19	ASTVGGFYNEQF
TRBJ2-2	TRBV7-2	ASSLGSMNTGELF
TRBJ1-5	TRBV18	ASGPAGGEQPQH
TRBJ2-3	TRBV10-1	ASTLGGSTDTQY
TRBJ1-5	TRBV19	ASSMEVGNQPQH
TRBJ2-2	TRBV2	ASSEPRGATGELF
TRBJ2-2	TRBV29-1	SVIRSGELF
TRBJ1-1	TRBV2	ASSEVAQGAPNTEAF
TRBJ1-4	TRBV7-2	ASSLNREGYEKLF
TRBJ1-4	TRBV29-1	SVGWSATNEKLF
TRBJ2-2	TRBV28	ASSSPRGTNTGELF
TRBJ1-5	TRBV7-9	ASSRPGQDSDQPQH
TRBJ2-1	TRBV11-2	ASSLISNEQF
TRBJ2-3	TRBV10-2	ASSEGAVLTDTQY
TRBJ2-3	TRBV27	ASSLWGTGATDTQY
TRBJ2-2	TRBV5-8	ASSLTGTSGGNTGELF
TRBJ1-5	TRBV9	ASSRALTGQPQH
TRBJ1-2	TRBV30	AWRRQGAGYT
TRBJ1-4	TRBV7-8	ASSLMAPGGATNEKLF
TRBJ1-2	TRBV5-6	ASSLGQGDYGYT
TRBJ2-7	TRBV5-1	ASSLGTSADYEQY
TRBJ1-2	TRBV18	ASSPEGGYGYT
TRBJ2-7	TRBV27	ASSLWGTGRGEQY
TRBJ2-1	TRBV19	ASSPTGGAGDEQF
TRBJ2-3	TRBV6-1	ASSALAVTQY
TRBJ2-3	TRBV7-9	ASSPERLARHEAQY
TRBJ1-4	TRBV5-8	ASTPRGKIHEKLF
TRBJ2-1	TRBV29-1	STWDSADEQF
TRBJ2-5	TRBV2	ASKEGLAGGETQY
TRBJ1-1	TRBV12-5	ASGLEEGGWNTEAF
TRBJ1-1	TRBV6-6	ASSTKGNTEAF
TRBJ1-3	TRBV5-6	ASSFQGRNTIY
TRBJ1-5	TRBV5-6	ASPGFFNQPQH
TRBJ1-2	TRBV10-3	AIRIVTAGANYGYT
TRBJ2-7	TRBV2	ASSEARQAEQY
TRBJ2-1	TRBV28	ASKSSAGVPRSYNEQF
TRBJ2-7	TRBV7-2	ASSLTHPSYEQY
TRBJ1-3	TRBV19	ASSVGGTRSNTIY
TRBJ2-7	TRBV30	AWSVPTGGNYEQY
TRBJ1-2	TRBV10-2	ASSESTAGYT
TRBJ1-4	TRBV7-8	ASSLKDREHEKLF
TRBJ1-5	TRBV2	ASSTDRTNQPQH
TRBJ1-1	TRBV6-5	ASRRVVVDAEAF
TRBJ1-6	TRBV5-1	ASSLDGTNSPLH
TRBJ1-5	TRBV6-5	ASRTNQPQH